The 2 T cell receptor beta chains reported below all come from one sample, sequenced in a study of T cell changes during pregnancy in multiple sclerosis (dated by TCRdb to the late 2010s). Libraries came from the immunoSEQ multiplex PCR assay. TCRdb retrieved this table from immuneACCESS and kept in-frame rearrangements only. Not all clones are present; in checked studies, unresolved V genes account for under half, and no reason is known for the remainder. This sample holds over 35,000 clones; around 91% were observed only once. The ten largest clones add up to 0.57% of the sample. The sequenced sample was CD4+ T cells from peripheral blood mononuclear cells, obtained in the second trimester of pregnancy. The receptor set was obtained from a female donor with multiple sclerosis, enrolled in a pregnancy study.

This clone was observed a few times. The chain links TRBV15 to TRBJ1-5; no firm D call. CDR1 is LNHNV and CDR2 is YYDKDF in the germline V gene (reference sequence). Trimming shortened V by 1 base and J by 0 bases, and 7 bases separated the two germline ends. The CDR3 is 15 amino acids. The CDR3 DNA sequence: TGTGCCACCAGCAGAGTAGGAGATAGCAATCAGCCCCAGCATTTT. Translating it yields CATSRVGDSNQPQHF. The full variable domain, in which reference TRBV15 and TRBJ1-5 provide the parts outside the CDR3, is DAMVIQNPRYQVTQFGKPVTLSCSQTLNHNVMYWYQQKSSQAPKLLFHYYDKDFNNEADTPDNFQSRRPNTSFCFLDIRSPGLGDTAMYLCATSRVGDSNQPQHFGDGTRLSIL.

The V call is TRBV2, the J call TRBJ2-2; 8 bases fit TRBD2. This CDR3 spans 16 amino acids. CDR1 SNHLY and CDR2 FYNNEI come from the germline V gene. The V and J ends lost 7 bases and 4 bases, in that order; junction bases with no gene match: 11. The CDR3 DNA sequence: TGTGCCAGCAAGCTTGGAACTAGCGGAGTCACCGGGGAGCTGTTTTTT. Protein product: CASKLGTSGVTGELFF.